Sequencing of this T cell receptor (beta chain) was carried out in a study of blood T cell repertoires in COVID-19 (TCRdb year 2020). With regard to the full study: Samples covering the acute and convalescent phases of COVID-19 were provided by collaborators in the United States, Italy and Spain. Nearly every sample came with metadata listing a de-identified subject ID, COVID-19 status, age in years and sex. Where available, HLA class I and class II types were obtained from metadata supplied by the sample provider rather than from assay-based typing. Deeply sampled blood TCRbeta repertoires from subjects exposed to, actively infected with, or recovered from COVID-19 were included in the dataset. The material from the prospective study consisted of cDNA or gDNA derived from T cells, B-cell-depleted T cells, or PBMCs. The samples were drawn from two sources: the first 160 participants of the ongoing ImmuneRACE study, and fewer than 1,500 subjects contributed by 6 global collaborators. The repertoires were released in a freely available public database intended as a resource for research on the immune response to SARS-CoV-2. Overall study results and their limits: The quantity of clinical and demographic metadata differed by source and by participant and was supplied without curation.

The CDR3 has 12 amino acids, counting the end cysteine and phenylalanine. Here the CDR3 DNA is all that survives: 36 bases in frame from base 1. CDR1 and CDR2 (MGHRA, YSYEKL) derive from the germline V gene. The germline ends are 10 bases apart after V is trimmed by 4 bases and J by 6 bases. As to this clone: There is no known antigen for this receptor. Base qualities are not recorded, but no much larger clone differs from it by a single base.

The immunoSEQ Assay, a bias-controlled multiplex PCR, was used to amplify TCRbeta CDR3 regions from genomic DNA. In the paper's pipeline: Within the assay, amplification of reference gene primers was used to estimate how many nucleated cells each sample contained. To quantify the absolute abundance of each unique TCRbeta CDR3 rearrangement, sequence reads were collapsed and filtered. For each sample, productive Simpson clonality was calculated as the square root of Simpson's diversity index across productive rearrangements. TCRdb holds this immuneACCESS table with in-frame rearrangements only. Some clones are missing; in checked studies, unresolved V genes explain under half, and the rest has no known cause. For V, J and clone size, that table is used; D and trimming come from the DNA. The sample yields about 230,000 clones; about nine tenths were counted once. Of the sample, less than 4.5% is held by the ten largest clones.

Participants in the prospective study were enrolled through a virtual design, were aged roughly 18 to 100 years, and lived in 24 United States geographic areas. In the prospective study, participants were assigned to cohorts based on the clinical history participants reported in a screening survey and a study questionnaire. Mobile phlebotomists in the prospective study collected whole blood, serum and a nasopharyngeal or oropharyngeal swab from every participant. Participants in the prospective study had the option to provide additional blood draws and questionnaires over a roughly two-month period. Blood samples from the prospective study were shipped frozen or at room temperature prior to DNA extraction.

The rearranged chain carries TRBV4-1 and TRBJ2-7; the D gene is perhaps TRBD1, from 6 matching bases. The source material was PBMCs or T cells enriched from blood (not recorded which). This TCR derives from a woman under 40 with acute COVID-19. The DNA is TGCGCCAGCAGCCTACCAGGGGTCGAGCAGTACTTC. This sequence encodes CASSLPGVEQYF.